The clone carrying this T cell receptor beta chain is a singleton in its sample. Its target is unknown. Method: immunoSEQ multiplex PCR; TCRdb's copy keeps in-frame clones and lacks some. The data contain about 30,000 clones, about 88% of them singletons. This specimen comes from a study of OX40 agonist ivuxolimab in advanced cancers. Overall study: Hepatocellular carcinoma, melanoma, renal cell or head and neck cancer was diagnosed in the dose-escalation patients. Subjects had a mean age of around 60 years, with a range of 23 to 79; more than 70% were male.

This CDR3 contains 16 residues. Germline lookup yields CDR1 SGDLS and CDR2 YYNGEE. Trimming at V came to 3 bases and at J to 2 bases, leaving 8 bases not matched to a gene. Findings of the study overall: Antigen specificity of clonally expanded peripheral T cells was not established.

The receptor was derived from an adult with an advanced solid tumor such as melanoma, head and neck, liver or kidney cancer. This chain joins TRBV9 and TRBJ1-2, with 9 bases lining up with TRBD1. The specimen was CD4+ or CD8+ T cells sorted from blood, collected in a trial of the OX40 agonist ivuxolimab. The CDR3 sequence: CASSATDRGVNYGYTF. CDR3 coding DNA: TGTGCCAGCAGCGCAACGGACAGGGGTGTAAACTATGGCTACACCTTC.